These T cell receptor beta chains were read from a single sample in a study of T-cell memory formation after mild COVID-19. One entry per CDR3 protein results from TCRdb running MiXCR on the 5' RACE reads. Of hundreds of thousands of distinct CDR3 sequences listed, roughly 15% were seen once; the top ten hold about 22%. Sequenced material: PBMCs or a T cell subset sorted from them (not recorded which). These receptors all stem from a man between 18 and 35 years old who had mild COVID-19 (a few samples of this study predate the infection). Cell type and time point are not known. Each CDR3 is given with its conserved first and last residue. A D gene is named only where the DNA matches it firmly. Clone size is stated in some rows and not others, as once, few, many or a class when expanded.

j_call v_call clone_size d_call cdr3_aa cdr3_nt
TRBJ1-1 TRBV7-9 . TRBD1 CASSLAPGQGAGWTEAFF TGTGCCAGCAGTTTAGCCCCAGGACAGGGGGCAGGGTGGACTGAAGCTTTCTTT
TRBJ1-2 TRBV20-1 . . CSASGQLAHYGYTF TGCAGTGCTAGCGGACAGCTCGCCCACTATGGCTACACCTTC
TRBJ1-1 TRBV20-1 . . CSASRLVSYTEAFF TGCAGTGCCTCAAGGTTGGTCAGCTACACTGAAGCTTTCTTT
TRBJ2-3 TRBV2 few . CASSDGLKAADTQYF TGTGCCAGCAGTGACGGATTAAAAGCAGCAGATACGCAGTATTTT
TRBJ2-5 TRBV21-1 . . CASSPQPREQETQYF TGTGCCAGCAGCCCCCAACCCAGGGAACAAGAGACCCAGTACTTC
TRBJ2-3 TRBV6-5 . TRBD2 CASSYAASGGADTQYF TGTGCCAGCAGTTACGCCGCTAGCGGGGGGGCAGATACGCAGTATTTT
TRBJ2-2 TRBV6-2/TRBV6-3 . TRBD1 CASSKGQGVGELFF TGTGCCAGCAGTAAAGGACAGGGCGTCGGGGAGCTGTTTTTT
TRBJ2-2 TRBV5-1 many . CASSLVQGTGELFF TGCGCCAGCAGCTTGGTACAGGGCACCGGGGAGCTGTTTTTT
TRBJ1-5 TRBV6-1 . . CASSEARDQRISQHF TGTGCCAGCAGTGAAGCAAGGGACCAGCGAATTTCCCAGCATTTT
TRBJ1-1 TRBV5-1 . . CASSFISQQRNTEAFF TGCGCCAGCAGCTTCATTTCCCAACAGAGGAACACTGAAGCTTTCTTT
TRBJ1-5 TRBV12-3/TRBV12-4 . . CASSPLGTGNMKPQHF TGTGCCAGCAGTCCCCTCGGGACTGGAAATATGAAGCCCCAGCATTTT
TRBJ2-2 TRBV12-3/TRBV12-4 . . CASSAPLGTGELFF TGTGCCAGCAGTGCGCCCCTGGGCACCGGGGAGCTGTTTTTT
TRBJ2-5 TRBV7-2 . TRBD1 CASSSTGGFGETQYF TGTGCCAGCAGCTCAACAGGGGGCTTTGGGGAGACCCAGTACTTC
TRBJ2-1 TRBV20-1 many TRBD2 CSALGGGGHNEQFF TGCAGTGCCCTCGGCGGGGGAGGCCACAATGAGCAGTTCTTC
TRBJ1-5 TRBV6-5 . . CASSSAGIRQPQHF TGTGCCAGCAGTTCGGCGGGAATTCGGCAGCCCCAGCATTTT
TRBJ1-1 TRBV27 . TRBD1 CASSTGANTEAFF TGTGCCAGCAGTACAGGGGCTAACACTGAAGCTTTCTTT
TRBJ2-5 TRBV24-1 . . CATSSAGLQETQYF TGTGCCACCTCCTCGGCGGGCTTACAAGAGACCCAGTACTTC
TRBJ1-1 TRBV18 few TRBD1 CASSPGQGLQNTEAFF TGTGCCAGCTCACCGGGACAGGGCCTACAAAACACTGAAGCTTTCTTT
TRBJ2-1 TRBV7-7 . TRBD2 CASSKGLAGGHEQFF TGTGCCAGCAGTAAGGGACTAGCGGGGGGGCATGAGCAGTTCTTC
TRBJ2-3 TRBV4-3 . TRBD1 CASSQEWGQGPHTQYF TGCGCCAGCAGCCAAGAATGGGGACAGGGCCCCCATACGCAGTATTTT
TRBJ1-2 TRBV20-1 . TRBD1 CSASVRSGGYGYTF TGCAGTGCTAGTGTCCGCTCAGGGGGCTATGGCTACACCTTC
TRBJ2-1 TRBV7-8 . TRBD1 CASSFRDRGWDEQFF TGTGCCAGCAGCTTCCGGGACAGGGGATGGGATGAGCAGTTCTTC
TRBJ2-3 TRBV7-9 few . CASTPPRDTDTQYF TGTGCCAGCACCCCCCCCAGGGACACAGATACGCAGTATTTT
TRBJ2-7 TRBV19 . . CASRPESGSYEQYF TGTGCCAGTCGCCCCGAGTCGGGGAGCTACGAGCAGTACTTC
TRBJ2-7 TRBV20-1 few . CSAKKPDRPFLYF TGCAGTGCTAAAAAACCGGACAGACCCTTCCTGTACTTC
TRBJ1-2 TRBV28 few . CASRGGDSNYGYTF TGTGCCAGCAGGGGTGGCGATAGTAACTATGGCTACACCTTC
TRBJ2-3 TRBV29-1 . . CSVYSPGHSTDTQYF TGCAGCGTTTATTCTCCGGGACACTCCACAGATACGCAGTATTTT
TRBJ2-3 TRBV7-8 . TRBD2 CASSPRLAGAGDTQYF TGTGCCAGCAGCCCTCGACTAGCGGGGGCGGGGGATACGCAGTATTTT
TRBJ2-3 TRBV7-9 few . CASSSDRGTDEWGTDTQYF TGTGCCAGCAGCTCAGACCGGGGGACAGACGAATGGGGCACAGATACGCAGTATTTT
TRBJ2-5 TRBV5-1 . . CASSLEGGQETQYF TGCGCCAGCAGCTTAGAGGGTGGCCAAGAGACCCAGTACTTC
TRBJ2-7 TRBV3-1 many . CASSQDFEQYF TGTGCCAGCAGCCAAGATTTCGAGCAGTACTTC
TRBJ2-1 TRBV5-4 . . CASSVTGGGYNEQFF TGTGCCAGCAGCGTTACGGGGGGCGGGTACAATGAGCAGTTCTTC
TRBJ2-1 TRBV7-6 . . CASSLGLGAVYNEQFF TGTGCCAGCAGCTTGGGTTTAGGGGCAGTTTACAATGAGCAGTTCTTC
TRBJ2-3 TRBV11-2 . . CASSYSIGFPDTQYF TGTGCCAGCAGCTACAGCATCGGATTCCCAGATACGCAGTATTTT
TRBJ2-2 TRBV7-2 few . CASSLVGELTGELFF TGTGCCAGCAGCTTGGTGGGGGAACTCACCGGGGAGCTGTTTTTT
TRBJ2-1 TRBV7-9 few TRBD2 CASSLAATSGGNNEQFF TGTGCCAGCAGCTTAGCAGCGACTAGCGGGGGGAACAATGAGCAGTTCTTC
TRBJ2-5 TRBV11-1 . TRBD2 CASSPGDYRGKTQYF TGTGCCAGCAGCCCGGGGGACTACCGAGGGAAGACCCAGTACTTC
TRBJ2-2 TRBV15 . . CATSREKTGELFF TGTGCCACCAGCAGAGAAAAAACCGGGGAGCTGTTTTTT